Listed below are T cell receptor beta chains from one sample, sequenced in a study of shared clonotypes between healthy human individuals. Assay used: immunoSEQ multiplex PCR; TCRdb lists only in-frame clones, some missing. The table lists approximately 95,000 clones, roughly two thirds of them singletons. The sample taken for sequencing was memory CD8+ T cells sorted from blood. Source of these receptors: a man younger than 40 in good health. Each CDR3 is given with its conserved first and last residue. The D gene is left open where the match is weak. Rows may omit the clone size; those that give it use once, few, many or a size class.

DNA | CDR3 | size | V | D | J
TGTGCCAGCAGTAACGCGGGGATAGATACGCAGTATTTT | CASSNAGIDTQYF | . | TRBV27 | . | TRBJ2-3
TGTGCCAGCAGGGCGCTCACCTACGAGCAGTACTTC | CASRALTYEQYF | . | TRBV6-6 | . | TRBJ2-7
TGTGCCAGCAGCCACGGGGCGGGCTACGAGCAGTACTTC | CASSHGAGYEQYF | . | TRBV11-2 | . | TRBJ2-7
TGTGCCAGCAGCTTAATGACGGGGGCCTACGAGCAGTACTTC | CASSLMTGAYEQYF | . | TRBV7-9 | . | TRBJ2-7
TGTGCCAGCAGTTATACCGACAGGGGGCACCCCTACGAGCAGTACTTC | CASSYTDRGHPYEQYF | many | TRBV28 | TRBD1 | TRBJ2-7
TGTGCCAGCAGCTTAGCCCGACAGGGAATGGGCATTCAGTACTTC | CASSLARQGMGIQYF | . | TRBV7-9 | TRBD1 | TRBJ2-4
TGTGCCAGCAGTTACGGGCCATCGAACACTGAAGCTTTCTTT | CASSYGPSNTEAFF | . | TRBV6-6 | . | TRBJ1-1
TGTGCCAGCAGCCTCAGGACAGGCAGCCCCACTAATGAAAAACTGTTTTTT | CASSLRTGSPTNEKLFF | . | TRBV14 | TRBD1 | TRBJ1-4
TGTGCCAGTAGTATCCTCCCGGCAGATACGCAGTATTTT | CASSILPADTQYF | . | TRBV19 | . | TRBJ2-3
TGTGCCAGCAGCCAAGACAGGGAGGGTGAGCAGTTCTTC | CASSQDREGEQFF | . | TRBV14 | TRBD2 | TRBJ2-1
TGTGCCAGCAGCTTGGAGACAGGGGATAACAATGAGCAGTTCTTC | CASSLETGDNNEQFF | . | TRBV11-1 | TRBD1 | TRBJ2-1
TGTGCCAGTAGTATAAGGGCCGGTTGGGAGCAGTTCTTC | CASSIRAGWEQFF | few | TRBV19 | . | TRBJ2-1
TGTGCCAGCAGTCCTCGTAAAATCACAAGCCATCAGCCCCAGCATTTT | CASSPRKITSHQPQHF | . | TRBV28 | . | TRBJ1-5
TGCGCCAGCAGCCAAGATCCGGGAGCCACCGGGGAGCTGTTTTTT | CASSQDPGATGELFF | . | TRBV4-1 | . | TRBJ2-2
TGTGCCAGCATTTTAGCGGGGGGGGCAGATACGCAGTATTTT | CASILAGGADTQYF | . | TRBV6-1 | TRBD2 | TRBJ2-3
TGTGCCAGCAGCGTAGCAAGCGGGAGTACCTACGAGCAGTACTTC | CASSVASGSTYEQYF | many | TRBV9 | TRBD2 | TRBJ2-7
TGCAGCGCTCAGGGGGGATGGGCAATGAACACTGAAGCTTTCTTT | CSAQGGWAMNTEAFF | . | TRBV29-1 | TRBD1 | TRBJ1-1
TGTGCCAGCAGCCAAGACAGCGGGGAAAGCTCCTACGAGCAGTACTTC | CASSQDSGESSYEQYF | once | TRBV4-2 | TRBD2 | TRBJ2-7
TGTGCCAGCAGTCCTCCGACTAGCGGGGGCTACGAGCAGTACTTC | CASSPPTSGGYEQYF | . | TRBV6-1 | TRBD2 | TRBJ2-7
TGTGCCAGCAGCGGAGAGGGAGATACGCAGTATTTT | CASSGEGDTQYF | . | TRBV9 | . | TRBJ2-3
TGTGCCAGCAGCCCCACCCGGTTTGGGGATACGCAGTATTTT | CASSPTRFGDTQYF | few | TRBV7-6 | . | TRBJ2-3
TGTGCCAGCAGTCCCAAACCGGTGGGTACGCAGTATTTT | CASSPKPVGTQYF | . | TRBV6-1 | . | TRBJ2-3
TGTGCCAGCAGTGACGGGGCGAACACCGGGGAGCTGTTTTTT | CASSDGANTGELFF | many | TRBV6-4 | . | TRBJ2-2
TGTGCCAGCAGTTTCATTTCGTCTGGCCTAGCGGTACATGGTGAGCAGTACTTC | CASSFISSGLAVHGEQYF | many | TRBV27 | TRBD2 | TRBJ2-7
TGTGCCAGTAGTATTGGGGGGAGTGAGCAGTTCTTC | CASSIGGSEQFF | few | TRBV19 | . | TRBJ2-1